This T cell receptor beta chain was sequenced for a study of regulatory T cells in long-lasting Graves disease. Study-level results: Among persistent patients, a larger number of public clonotypes were shared (about 3,000) than among newly diagnosed patients (roughly 1,000).

CDR3-region Arm-PCR and iRepertoire HTBI primers produced the TCR beta libraries. TCRdb reprocessed the multiplex PCR reads via MiXCR and lists one record per CDR3 protein. The sample contains a few hundred thousand distinct CDR3 sequences, around a fifth of which appear only once. Time point given: persistent/refractory GD, antithyroid drugs over 5 years with positive TRAb. Generation of the TCR library employed RNA extracted from PBMCs. This clonotype was detected a few times. The antigen remains undetermined. The receptor was isolated from a female donor with Graves disease. The material sequenced was peripheral blood mononuclear cells (PBMCs), taken when the disease was refractory, from a patient treated with antithyroid drugs.

CDR3 loop: CSARVRAASGANVLTF. Here the CDR3 DNA reads TGCAGTGCTAGAGTAAGGGCCGCCTCTGGGGCCAACGTCCTGACTTTC. This chain links TRBV20-1 with TRBJ2-6, with D unclear. Germline CDR1 reads DFQATT; CDR2 reads SNEGSKA (reference sequence). CDR3 length equals 16 residues. Trimming pared 1 base from V and 0 bases from J, leaving 10 bases between.